One and the same sample provided the 17 T cell receptor beta chains below, sequenced in a study of T cell responses to AZD1222 COVID-19 vaccine. The method was immunoSEQ multiplex PCR; TCRdb's version includes in-frame clones alone and lacks a portion of them. The data contain approximately 150,000 clones, approximately 89% of them seen just once; the ten biggest clones take up around 1.3%. This sample comprised peripheral blood, obtained 28 days after the second AZD1222 dose. These receptors were obtained from an adult who received the AZD1222 COVID-19 vaccine.

The chain links TRBV5-6 to TRBJ2-1; tentatively, D is TRBD2 (6 bases). Germline-derived CDR1 and CDR2 are SGHDT and YYEEEE. V was cut by 0 bases and J by 6 bases, with 16 bases left in between. CDR3 length equals 16 residues. CDR3 in amino acids: CASSLENGDWGNEQFF. As DNA, the CDR3 is TGTGCCAGCAGCTTGGAAAACGGGGACTGGGGCAATGAGCAGTTCTTC.

The chain is built from TRBV18 and TRBJ1-2; 12 bases are shared with TRBD1. Trimming took 0 bases from V and 4 from J; bases not matched to a gene: 9. This CDR3 has 18 amino acids. In germline, CDR1 is KGHSH, CDR2 LQKENI. The CDR3 DNA is TGTGCCAGCTCACCACCGAGGGGACAGGGGGCGTATGGCTATGGCTACACCTTC. This codes for CASSPPRGQGAYGYGYTF.

The chain combines TRBV11-2 with TRBJ2-7; the D gene is possibly TRBD2 (5 bases). The CDR3 length is 16 residues. V lost 4 bases to trimming and J lost 0 bases, with 16 bases between them. CDR1 and CDR2 (germline): SGHAT, FQNNGV. CDR3 region: CASSSLARSDSYEQYF. Written as DNA, the CDR3 is TGTGCCAGCAGCTCCCTAGCCCGAAGCGACTCCTACGAGCAGTACTTC. Full variable domain (remainder filled in from reference TRBV11-2 and TRBJ2-7): EAGVAQSPRYKIIEKRQSVAFWCNPISGHATLYWYQQILGQGPKLLIQFQNNGVVDDSQLPKDRFSAERLKGVDSTLKIQPAKLEDSAVYLCASSSLARSDSYEQYFGPGTRLTVT.

This rearrangement joins TRBV12-3 or TRBV12-4 to TRBJ2-7; no clear D gene. The V end was cut by 5 bases, the J end by 1 base, with 6 bases between. This CDR3 has 12 residues. This CDR3 is CASSLDSYEQYF. The CDR3 DNA reads TGTGCCAGCAGTCTGGATTCCTACGAGCAGTACTTC.

This clone was recorded once. This chain links TRBV6-1 with TRBJ1-2; tentatively, D is TRBD1 (6 bases). Germline V lookup: CDR1 MNHNS, CDR2 SASEGT. This CDR3 has 14 residues. V dropped 1 base and J dropped 4 bases, with 10 bases sitting between them. The CDR3 nucleotides are TGTGCCAGCAGTGAAGGGTGGACAGTCTATGGCTACACCTTC. Its translation is CASSEGWTVYGYTF.

The chain couples TRBV27 to TRBJ1-2; TRBD1 might be the D (6 bases). Germline-derived CDR1 and CDR2 are MNHEY and SMNVEV (reference sequence). The CDR3 has 13 amino acids. Trimming removed 6 bases at V and 7 bases at J, with 15 bases between. Here the CDR3 DNA reads TGTGCCAGCAGAGGGGGTTCTCGGGCTGGCTACACCTTC. Residues: CASRGGSRAGYTF.

This sequence joins TRBV2 and TRBJ1-5, with 7 bases fitting TRBD1. The CDR3 is 12 amino acids. Germline V lookup: CDR1 SNHLY, CDR2 FYNNEI. V lost 9 bases and J lost 16; bases outside the gene matches: 15. CDR3 sequence (DNA): TGTGCCAGTGGGGAGGGGGCGGTGCGGAGACATTTT. Residues: CASGEGAVRRHF. The full variable domain, its missing parts supplied by reference TRBV2 and TRBJ1-5, is EPEVTQTPSHQVTQMGQEVILRCVPISNHLYFYWYRQILGQKVEFLVSFYNNEISEKSEIFDDQFSVERPDGSNFTLKIRSTKLEDSAMYFCASGEGAVRRHFGDGTRLSIL.

The V call is TRBV7-9, the J call TRBJ2-1, with 8 bases fitting TRBD1. Germline V lookup: CDR1 SEHNR, CDR2 FQNEAQ (reference sequence). Germline trimming cut 5 bases from V and 7 bases from J; bases unmatched to any gene: 10. The CDR3 totals 15 residues. Written as DNA, the CDR3 is TGTGCCAGCAGCCCCGGGACAGGTGCCCTGAATGAGCAGTTCTTC. Protein sequence: CASSPGTGALNEQFF.

The chain combines TRBV27 with TRBJ2-7, with 7 bases that match TRBD2. CDR3 length: 13 amino acids. Losses at the gene ends were 6 bases for V and 7 bases for J; bases not matched to a gene: 9. The germline V gene encodes CDR1 MNHEY and CDR2 SMNVEV (reference sequence). Here the CDR3 DNA reads TGTGCCAGCAGCCCCTCCGGGGGAGGGGAGCAGTACTTC. Protein: CASSPSGGGEQYF.

V and J are TRBV10-3 and TRBJ1-5; D perhaps matches TRBD1 (6 bases). Germline V CDR1 and CDR2: ENHRY, SYGVKD. Trimming took off 6 bases at V and 5 bases at J, with 8 bases between the two ends. CDR3 length equals 12 residues. This CDR3 reads CAIRGGDQPQHF. The CDR3 nucleotides are TGTGCCATCAGGGGGGGCGATCAGCCCCAGCATTTT.

The table lists this clone with a count of one. The chain carries TRBV4-1 and TRBJ1-1, with 9 bases matching TRBD1. Trimming removed 4 bases from V and 0 bases from J; junction bases left unmatched: 3. The CDR3 is 15 amino acids. Per the germline V gene, CDR1 is MGHRA and CDR2 is YSYEKL. CDR3 amino acids: CASSPTGGLNTEAFF. The DNA of the CDR3 is TGCGCCAGCAGCCCTACAGGGGGCCTGAACACTGAAGCTTTCTTT.

The chain carries TRBV3-1 (or the pseudogene TRBV3-2) and TRBJ1-4; no definite D call. The germline CDR1 and CDR2 sequences are LGHDT and YNNKEL (reference sequence). Trimming pared 10 bases from V and 0 bases from J, leaving 9 bases between. This CDR3 comprises 13 residues. In nucleotides, the CDR3 is TGTGCCATCTCGGACTCAACTAATGAAAAACTGTTTTTT. It translates to CAISDSTNEKLFF.

The V call is TRBV27, the J call TRBJ2-7; D gene uncertain. Germline CDR1 reads MNHEY; CDR2 reads SMNVEV (reference sequence). This CDR3 has 13 amino acids. The V end lost 6 bases, the J end lost 6 bases, and 15 bases lay between the germline ends. The CDR3 loop reads CASSLNPGFEQYF. In DNA form, the CDR3 reads TGTGCCAGCAGCCTTAACCCGGGCTTCGAGCAGTACTTC.

This clone occurred a few times. The chain uses TRBV25-1 and TRBJ1-3; 8 bases map to TRBD1. CDR3 size: 15 residues. J gave up 7 bases and V 3 bases, and 8 bases lay outside the gene matches. Germline V CDR1 and CDR2: MGHDK, SYGVNS. The CDR3 sequence: CASSDLSGGPNTIYF. CDR3 sequence (DNA): TGTGCCAGCAGTGATCTATCAGGGGGCCCCAACACCATATATTTT. The full variable domain, its missing parts supplied by reference TRBV25-1 and TRBJ1-3, is EADIYQTPRYLVIGTGKKITLECSQTMGHDKMYWYQQDPGMELHLIHYSYGVNSTEKGDLSSESTVSRIRTEHFPLTLESARPSHTSQYLCASSDLSGGPNTIYFGEGSWLTVV.

V gene TRBV3-1 (or the pseudogene TRBV3-2) combines with J gene TRBJ1-1; no reliable D call. The CDR3 has 14 residues. V was pared by 1 base and J by 1 base, with 7 bases between. Germline loops: CDR1 LGHDT, CDR2 YNNKEL (reference sequence). CDR3 sequence (DNA): TGTGCCAGCAGCCAAGTACCGGAGAACACTGAAGCTTTCTTT. As protein: CASSQVPENTEAFF.

This chain connects TRBV18 to TRBJ2-5; D unresolved. V lost 4 bases and J 3 bases, leaving 9 bases between the germline ends. The CDR3 runs to 13 residues. Germline CDR1 reads KGHSH; CDR2 reads LQKENI. The CDR3 reads CASSQVQKETQYF. The DNA for the CDR3 is TGTGCCAGCTCACAGGTTCAGAAAGAGACCCAGTACTTC.

This clone is a singleton in its sample. CDR3 sequence reads: CASSPGSGGQETQYF. CDR3 coding DNA: TGTGCCAGCAGCCCAGGTTCCGGGGGCCAAGAGACCCAGTACTTC. The V and J genes are TRBV11-3 and TRBJ2-5, with TRBD2 as a possible D gene (6 bases). The V gene lost 5 bases and the J gene lost 1 base, with 14 bases spanning the gap. Looked up from germline, CDR1 is SGHNT and CDR2 is YENEEA. CDR3 size: 15 residues.